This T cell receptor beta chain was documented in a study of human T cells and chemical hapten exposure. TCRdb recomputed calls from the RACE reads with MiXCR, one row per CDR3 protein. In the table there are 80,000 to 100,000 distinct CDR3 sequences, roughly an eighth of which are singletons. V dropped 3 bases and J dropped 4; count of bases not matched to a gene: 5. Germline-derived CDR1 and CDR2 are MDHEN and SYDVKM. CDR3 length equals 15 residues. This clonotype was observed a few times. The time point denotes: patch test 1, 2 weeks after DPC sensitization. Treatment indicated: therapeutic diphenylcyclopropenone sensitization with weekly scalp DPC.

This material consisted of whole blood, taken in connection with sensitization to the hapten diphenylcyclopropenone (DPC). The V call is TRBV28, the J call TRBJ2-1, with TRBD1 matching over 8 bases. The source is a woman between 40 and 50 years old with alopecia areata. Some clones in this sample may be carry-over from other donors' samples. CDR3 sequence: CASSLWDRSYNEQFF. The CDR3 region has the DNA TGTGCCAGCAGTTTGTGGGACAGGTCATACAATGAGCAGTTCTTC.